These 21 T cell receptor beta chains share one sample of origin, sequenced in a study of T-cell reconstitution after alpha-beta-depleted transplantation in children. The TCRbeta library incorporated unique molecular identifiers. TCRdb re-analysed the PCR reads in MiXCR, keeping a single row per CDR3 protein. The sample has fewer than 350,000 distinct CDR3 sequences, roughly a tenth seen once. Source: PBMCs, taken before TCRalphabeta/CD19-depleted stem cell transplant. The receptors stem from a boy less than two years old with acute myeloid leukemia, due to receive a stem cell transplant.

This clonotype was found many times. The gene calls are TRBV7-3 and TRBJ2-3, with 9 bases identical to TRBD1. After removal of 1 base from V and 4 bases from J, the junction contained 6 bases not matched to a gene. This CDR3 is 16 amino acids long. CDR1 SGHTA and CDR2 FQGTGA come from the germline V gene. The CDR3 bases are TGTGCCAGCAGCTTAAAAACAGGGGGCATCCCAGATACGCAGTATTTT. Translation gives CASSLKTGGIPDTQYF.

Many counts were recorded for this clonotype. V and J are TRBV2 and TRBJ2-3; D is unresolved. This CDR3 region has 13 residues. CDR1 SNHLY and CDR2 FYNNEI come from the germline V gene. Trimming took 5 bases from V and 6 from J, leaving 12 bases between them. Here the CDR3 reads CASSPYTGDTQYF. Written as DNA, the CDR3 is TGTGCCAGCAGTCCTTATACCGGGGATACGCAGTATTTT.

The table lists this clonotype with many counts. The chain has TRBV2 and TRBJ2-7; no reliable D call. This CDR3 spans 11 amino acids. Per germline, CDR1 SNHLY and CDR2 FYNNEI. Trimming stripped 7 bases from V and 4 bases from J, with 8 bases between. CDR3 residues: CASTRSYEQYF. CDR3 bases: TGTGCCAGCACCAGGTCTTACGAGCAGTACTTC. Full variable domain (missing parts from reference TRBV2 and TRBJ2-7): EPEVTQTPSHQVTQMGQEVILRCVPISNHLYFYWYRQILGQKVEFLVSFYNNEISEKSEIFDDQFSVERPDGSNFTLKIRSTKLEDSAMYFCASTRSYEQYFGPGTRLTVT.

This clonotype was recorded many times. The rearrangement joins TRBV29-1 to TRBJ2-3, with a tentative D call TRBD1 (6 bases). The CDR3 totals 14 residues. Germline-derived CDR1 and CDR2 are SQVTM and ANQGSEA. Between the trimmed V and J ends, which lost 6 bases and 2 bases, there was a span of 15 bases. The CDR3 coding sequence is TGCAGCGTCCCCCACAGGGTTTTCACAGATACGCAGTATTTT. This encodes CSVPHRVFTDTQYF.

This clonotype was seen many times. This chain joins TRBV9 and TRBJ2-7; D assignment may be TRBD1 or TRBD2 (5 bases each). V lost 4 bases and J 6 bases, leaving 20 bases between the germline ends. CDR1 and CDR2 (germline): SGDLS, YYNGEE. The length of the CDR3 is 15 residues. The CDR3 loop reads CASSPSRVAGGEQYF. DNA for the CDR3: TGTGCCAGCAGCCCTTCACGGGTGGCTGGGGGCGAGCAGTACTTC.

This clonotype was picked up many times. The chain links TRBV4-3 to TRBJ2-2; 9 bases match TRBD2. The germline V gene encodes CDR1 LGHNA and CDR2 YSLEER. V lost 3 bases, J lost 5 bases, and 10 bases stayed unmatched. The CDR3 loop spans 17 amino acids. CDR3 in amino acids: CASSQLAGTSRTGELFF. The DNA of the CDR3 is TGCGCCAGCAGCCAGTTGGCTGGGACTAGCCGAACCGGGGAGCTGTTTTTT.

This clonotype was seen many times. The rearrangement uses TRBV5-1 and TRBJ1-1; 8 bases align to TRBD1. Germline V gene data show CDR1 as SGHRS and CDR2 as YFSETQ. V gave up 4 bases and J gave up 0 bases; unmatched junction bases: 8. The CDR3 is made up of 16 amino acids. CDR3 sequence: CASSLRTGPLNTEAFF. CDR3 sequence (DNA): TGCGCCAGCAGCCTCCGGACAGGGCCCTTGAACACTGAAGCTTTCTTT.

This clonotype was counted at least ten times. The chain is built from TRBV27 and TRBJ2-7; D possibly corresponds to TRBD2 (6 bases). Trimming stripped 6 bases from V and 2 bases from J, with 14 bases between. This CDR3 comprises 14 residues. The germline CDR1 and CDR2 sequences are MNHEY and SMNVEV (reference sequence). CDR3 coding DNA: TGTGCCAGCAGCTCGGGACTGAAACCCTACGAGCAGTACTTC. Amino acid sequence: CASSSGLKPYEQYF.

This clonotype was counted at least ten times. The CDR3 region is CASSEGHLDQPQHF. CDR3 sequence (DNA): TGTGCCAGCAGTGAGGGGCATCTAGATCAGCCCCAGCATTTT. The rearrangement uses TRBV6-1 and TRBJ1-5; D is possibly TRBD1 (5 bases). This CDR3 region has 14 residues. From germline, CDR1 is MNHNS and CDR2 SASEGT. V was cut by 3 bases and J by 5 bases, with 11 bases left in between.

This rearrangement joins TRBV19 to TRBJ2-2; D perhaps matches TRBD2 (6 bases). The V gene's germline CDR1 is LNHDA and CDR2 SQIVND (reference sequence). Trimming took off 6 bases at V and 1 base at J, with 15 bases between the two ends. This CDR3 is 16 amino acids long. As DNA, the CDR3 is TGTGCCAGTAGGTCGGGAGTTTGGAAGAACACCGGGGAGCTGTTTTTT. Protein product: CASRSGVWKNTGELFF.

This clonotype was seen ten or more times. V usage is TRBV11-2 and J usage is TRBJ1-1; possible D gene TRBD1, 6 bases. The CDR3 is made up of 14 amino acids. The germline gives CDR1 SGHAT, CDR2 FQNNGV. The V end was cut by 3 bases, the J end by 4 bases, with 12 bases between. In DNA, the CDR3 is TGTGCCAGCAGCTTGGGGGTCAGGGGCACTGAAGCTTTCTTT. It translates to CASSLGVRGTEAFF.

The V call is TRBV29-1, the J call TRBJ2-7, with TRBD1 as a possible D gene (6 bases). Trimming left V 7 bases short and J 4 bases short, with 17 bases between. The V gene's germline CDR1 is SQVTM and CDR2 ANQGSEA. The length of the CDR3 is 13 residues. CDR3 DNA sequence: TGCAGCGGGTCCCAGGGGATGGGGTACGAGCAGTACTTC. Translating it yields CSGSQGMGYEQYF.

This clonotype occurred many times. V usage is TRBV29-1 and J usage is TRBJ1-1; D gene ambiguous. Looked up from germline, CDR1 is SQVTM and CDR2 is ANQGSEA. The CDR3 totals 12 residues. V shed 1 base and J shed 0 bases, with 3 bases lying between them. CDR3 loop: CSVEVMNTEAFF. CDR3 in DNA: TGCAGCGTTGAAGTTATGAACACTGAAGCTTTCTTT.

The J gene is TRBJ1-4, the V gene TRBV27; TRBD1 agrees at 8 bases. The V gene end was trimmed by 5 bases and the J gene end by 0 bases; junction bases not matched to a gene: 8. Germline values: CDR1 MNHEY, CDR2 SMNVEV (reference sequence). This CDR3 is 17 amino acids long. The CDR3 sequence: CASSPHRQGPTNEKLFF. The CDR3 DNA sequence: TGTGCCAGCAGTCCGCACCGACAGGGGCCAACTAATGAAAAACTGTTTTTT.

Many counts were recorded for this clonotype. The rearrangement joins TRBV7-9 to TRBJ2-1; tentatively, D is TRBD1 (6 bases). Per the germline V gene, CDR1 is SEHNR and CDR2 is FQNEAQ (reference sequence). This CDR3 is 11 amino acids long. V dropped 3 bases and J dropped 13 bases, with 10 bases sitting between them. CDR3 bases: TGTGCCAGCAGCTTCGGACAGTTTCAGTTCTTC. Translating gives CASSFGQFQFF.

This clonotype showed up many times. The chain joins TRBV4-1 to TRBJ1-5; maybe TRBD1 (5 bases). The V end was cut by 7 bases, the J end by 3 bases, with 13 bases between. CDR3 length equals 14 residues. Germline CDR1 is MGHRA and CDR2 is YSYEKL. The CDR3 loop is CASNQGQSNQPQHF. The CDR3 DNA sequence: TGCGCCAGCAACCAGGGCCAGTCCAATCAGCCCCAGCATTTT.

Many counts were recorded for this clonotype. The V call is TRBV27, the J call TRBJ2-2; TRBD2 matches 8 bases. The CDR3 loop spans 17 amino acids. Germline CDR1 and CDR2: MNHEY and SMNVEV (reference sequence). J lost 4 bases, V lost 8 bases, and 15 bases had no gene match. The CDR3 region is CASYTRGRGAFTGELFF. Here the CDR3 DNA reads TGTGCCAGCTACACACGGGGGCGGGGGGCCTTCACCGGGGAGCTGTTTTTT.

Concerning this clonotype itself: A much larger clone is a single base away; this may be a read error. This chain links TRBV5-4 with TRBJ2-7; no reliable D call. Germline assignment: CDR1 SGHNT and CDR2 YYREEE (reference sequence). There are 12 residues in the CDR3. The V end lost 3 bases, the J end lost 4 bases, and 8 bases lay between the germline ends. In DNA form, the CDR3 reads TGTGCCAGCAGCTCGGACGGGTACGAGCAGTACTTC. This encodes CASSSDGYEQYF.

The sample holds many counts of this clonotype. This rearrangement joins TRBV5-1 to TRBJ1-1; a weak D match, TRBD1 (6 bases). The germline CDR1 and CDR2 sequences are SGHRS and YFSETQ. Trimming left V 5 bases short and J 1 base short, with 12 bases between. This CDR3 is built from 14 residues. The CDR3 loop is CASRSDRTNTEAFF. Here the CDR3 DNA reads TGCGCCAGCAGATCTGACAGGACGAACACTGAAGCTTTCTTT.

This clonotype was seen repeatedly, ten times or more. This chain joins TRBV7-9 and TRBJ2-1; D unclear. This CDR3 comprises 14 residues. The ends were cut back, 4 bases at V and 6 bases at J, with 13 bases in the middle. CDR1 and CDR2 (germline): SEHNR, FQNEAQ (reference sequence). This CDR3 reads CASSSNGLLNEQFF. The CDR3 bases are TGTGCCAGCAGCTCGAACGGGCTCCTCAATGAGCAGTTCTTC. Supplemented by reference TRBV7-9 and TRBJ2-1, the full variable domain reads DTGVSQNPRHKITKRGQNVTFRCDPISEHNRLYWYRQTLGQGPEFLTYFQNEAQLEKSRLLSDRFSAERPKGSFSTLEIQRTEQGDSAMYLCASSSNGLLNEQFFGPGTRLTVL.

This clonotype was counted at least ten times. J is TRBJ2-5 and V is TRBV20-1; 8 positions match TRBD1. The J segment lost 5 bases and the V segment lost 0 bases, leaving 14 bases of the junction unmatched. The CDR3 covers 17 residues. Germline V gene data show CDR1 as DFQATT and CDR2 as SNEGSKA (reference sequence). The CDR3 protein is CSAREPLPGQGGETQYF. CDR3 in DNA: TGCAGTGCTAGAGAACCTCTTCCTGGACAGGGCGGGGAGACCCAGTACTTC.